Below, 17 T cell receptor beta chains from the same sample are listed, as sequenced in a study of blood T cell repertoires in COVID-19. TCRdb's table, derived via immunoSEQ multiplex PCR, lists solely in-frame clones and lacks some. In the table there are approximately 210,000 clones, 84% of which are singletons. Source material: peripheral blood. All receptors come from a woman between 50 and 59 years old with active or convalescent COVID-19.

This clone came up a few times. V usage is TRBV29-1 and J usage is TRBJ1-1; 9 bases align to TRBD1. This CDR3 comprises 13 residues. CDR1 and CDR2 (germline): SQVTM, ANQGSEA. Trimming at V came to 7 bases and at J to 1 base, leaving 4 bases not matched to a gene. The CDR3 here is CSGEGQGNTEAFF. The CDR3 nucleotides read TGCAGCGGAGAGGGACAGGGGAACACTGAAGCTTTCTTT. The full variable domain, its missing parts supplied by reference TRBV29-1 and TRBJ1-1, is SAVISQKPSRDICQRGTSLTIQCQVDSQVTMMFWYRQQPGQSLTLIATANQGSEATYESGFVIDKFPISRPNLTFSTLTVSNMSPEDSSIYLCSGEGQGNTEAFFGQGTRLTVV.

The chain employs TRBV14 and TRBJ2-3; 7 bases line up with TRBD2. CDR1 and CDR2 from the germline V gene are SGHDN and FVKESK. CDR3 size: 14 residues. Unmatched junction bases numbered 3, after V lost 6 bases and J lost 0 bases. The CDR3 reads CASRRGKSTDTQYF. CDR3 nucleotides: TGTGCCAGCAGGCGGGGGAAAAGCACAGATACGCAGTATTTT.

The rearrangement joins TRBV27 to TRBJ2-1; TRBD2 agrees at 12 bases. V was clipped by 5 bases and J by 8 bases; unmatched bases: 7. This CDR3 region has 15 residues. Germline lookup yields CDR1 MNHEY and CDR2 SMNVEV (reference sequence). Written as DNA, the CDR3 is TGTGCCAGCAGTCACCGGACTAGCGGGGTGGATGAGCAGTTCTTC. Protein product: CASSHRTSGVDEQFF.

This clone was seen a few times. The genes are TRBV6-4 and TRBJ2-1; 11 nucleotides match TRBD2. The V and J ends lost 0 bases and 3 bases, in that order; junction bases with no gene match: 1. Germline V CDR1 and CDR2: MRHNA, SNTAGT. CDR3 length: 16 amino acids. In DNA form, the CDR3 reads TGTGCCAGCAGTGACTCTGGGACTAGCGGCTACAATGAGCAGTTCTTC. Translated, it gives CASSDSGTSGYNEQFF.

This sequence joins TRBV29-1 and TRBJ1-2, with D uncertain. CDR1 and CDR2 (germline): SQVTM, ANQGSEA. The germline V and J ends were trimmed by 7 bases and 6 bases, with 27 bases remaining between them. The CDR3 length is 16 residues. Written as DNA, the CDR3 is TGCAGCGCAATAAGACGCGGAGATTTCCGCGGAGATGGCTACACCTTC. Its translation is CSAIRRGDFRGDGYTF.

V and J are TRBV18 and TRBJ1-1; the D is unclear. The V gene's germline CDR1 is KGHSH and CDR2 LQKENI. The CDR3 runs to 14 residues. V was trimmed by 3 bases and J by 1 base, leaving 9 bases between them. DNA for the CDR3: TGTGCCAGCTCACCGTGGCAGGAGAACACTGAAGCTTTCTTT. The encoded protein is CASSPWQENTEAFF. Variable domain in full (rest from reference TRBV18 and TRBJ1-1): NAGVMQNPRHLVRRRGQEARLRCSPMKGHSHVYWYRQLPEEGLKFMVYLQKENIIDESGMPKERFSAEFPKEGPSILRIQQVVRGDSAAYFCASSPWQENTEAFFGQGTRLTVV.

In the case of this clone: The missing conserved phenylalanine or tryptophan at the end of this CDR3 makes a read error likely. It is unclear where the CDR3 begins or ends on the DNA, so no DNA is shown, and the CDR3 is as TCRdb lists it. This chain links TRBV28 with TRBJ1-4. Per the germline V gene, CDR1 is MDHEN and CDR2 is SYDVKM. Termini included, the CDR3 measures 14 amino acids. This CDR3 is CASSLERHPRGPDD.

The chain uses TRBV29-1 and TRBJ2-5; D uncertain. The CDR3 length is 8 residues. Trimming stripped 7 bases from V and 7 bases from J, with 4 bases between. The V gene's germline CDR1 is SQVTM and CDR2 ANQGSEA. The CDR3 reads CSGGTQYF. The DNA for the CDR3 is TGCAGCGGAGGGACCCAGTACTTC.

The chain couples TRBV28 to TRBJ2-5, with D possibly matching TRBD1 (5 bases). Trimming removed 4 bases from V and 4 bases from J, with 16 bases in between. Germline V gives CDR1 MDHEN, CDR2 SYDVKM. CDR3 length: 15 amino acids. CDR3 loop: CASSWTNELGETQYF. The CDR3 coding sequence is TGTGCCAGCAGTTGGACAAACGAGCTGGGAGAGACCCAGTACTTC.

The DNA of the CDR3 is TGTGCCAGCAGCTTAGGGGACAGGGGGCGAGAGACCCAGTACTTC. Translating it yields CASSLGDRGRETQYF. The genes are TRBV7-3 and TRBJ2-5; TRBD1 matches 12 bases. Germline CDR1 reads SGHTA; CDR2 reads FQGTGA. CDR3 length equals 15 residues. V dropped 2 bases and J dropped 4; count of bases not matched to a gene: 2.

The chain is built from TRBV9 and TRBJ1-2, with 8 nucleotides matching TRBD1. With 0 bases clipped from V and 4 bases from J, the junction kept 8 bases outside the gene matches. CDR1 SGDLS and CDR2 YYNGEE come from the germline V gene. This CDR3 region has 16 residues. DNA of the CDR3: TGTGCCAGCAGCGTAGGTGTGGGACAGGCAGTCTATGGCTACACCTTC. Translating gives CASSVGVGQAVYGYTF.

The chain has TRBV5-4 and TRBJ1-2; 10 nucleotides align to TRBD1. V trimming: 4 bases; J trimming: 8 bases; junction bases outside the gene matches: 2. The germline gives CDR1 SGHNT, CDR2 YYREEE (reference sequence). CDR3 length equals 12 residues. The CDR3 sequence: CASSVDRGGYTF. The CDR3 DNA is TGTGCCAGCAGCGTGGACAGGGGGGGCTACACCTTC.

V gene TRBV10-3 combines with J gene TRBJ1-1; 7 positions match TRBD1. Germline V gives CDR1 ENHRY, CDR2 SYGVKD. The CDR3 loop spans 15 amino acids. The J segment lost 1 base and the V segment lost 4 bases, leaving 6 bases of the junction unmatched. In DNA form, the CDR3 reads TGTGCCATCAGTGCGACAGGGTTAGGGAACACTGAAGCTTTCTTT. Translation gives CAISATGLGNTEAFF.

This clone was observed a few times. V is TRBV20-1 and J is TRBJ2-5; D possibly corresponds to TRBD1 (5 bases). Germline values: CDR1 DFQATT, CDR2 SNEGSKA (reference sequence). This CDR3 has 11 residues. Trimming took 5 bases from V and 3 from J, leaving 7 bases between them. CDR3 protein: CSADRKETQYF. The CDR3 DNA reads TGCAGTGCTGACAGAAAAGAGACCCAGTACTTC.

This chain links TRBV24-1 with TRBJ2-5, with 7 bases aligning to TRBD1. The ends lost 1 base at V and 3 bases at J; junction bases unmatched: 7. CDR3 size: 16 residues. From germline, CDR1 is KGHDR and CDR2 SFDVKD. This CDR3 is CATSDLGAGGKETQYF. CDR3 nucleotide sequence: TGTGCCACCAGTGATTTAGGGGCAGGGGGAAAAGAGACCCAGTACTTC.

The chain combines TRBV6-5 with TRBJ1-4; TRBD1 matches at 7 bases. V gave up 6 bases and J gave up 6 bases; unmatched junction bases: 10. This CDR3 has 15 residues. Germline CDR1 is MNHEY and CDR2 is SVGAGI. The CDR3 coding sequence is TGTGCCAGCAGAGACAGGGCCCCAGGGTATGAAAAACTGTTTTTT. Translation: CASRDRAPGYEKLFF.

CDR3 in amino acids: CAISGTGNTEAFF. The CDR3 DNA reads TGTGCCATCAGTGGGACAGGGAACACTGAAGCTTTCTTT. This rearrangement joins TRBV10-3 to TRBJ1-1; 7 nucleotides line up with TRBD1. Germline V CDR1 and CDR2: ENHRY, SYGVKD. Trimming cost V 4 bases and J 1 base; bases outside gene matches: 0. CDR3 size: 13 residues.